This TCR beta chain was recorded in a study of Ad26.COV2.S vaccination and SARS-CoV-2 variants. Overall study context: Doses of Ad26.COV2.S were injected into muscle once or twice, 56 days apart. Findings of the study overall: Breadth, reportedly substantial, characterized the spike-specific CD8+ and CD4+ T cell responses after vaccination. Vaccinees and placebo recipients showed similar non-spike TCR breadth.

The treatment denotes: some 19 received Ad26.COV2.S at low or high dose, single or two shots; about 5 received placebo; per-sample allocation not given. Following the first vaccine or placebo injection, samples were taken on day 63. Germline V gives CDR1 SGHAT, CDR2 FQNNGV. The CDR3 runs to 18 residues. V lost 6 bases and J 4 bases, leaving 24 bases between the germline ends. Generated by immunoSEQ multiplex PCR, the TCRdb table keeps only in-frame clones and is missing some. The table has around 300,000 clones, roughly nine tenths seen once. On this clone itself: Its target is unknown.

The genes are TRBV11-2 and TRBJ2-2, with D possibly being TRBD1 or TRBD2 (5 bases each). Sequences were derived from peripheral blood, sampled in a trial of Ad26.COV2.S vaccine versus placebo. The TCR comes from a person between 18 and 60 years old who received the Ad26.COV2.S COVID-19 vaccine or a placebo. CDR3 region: CASSRGFTSSGFTGELFF. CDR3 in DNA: TGTGCCAGCAGTCGGGGATTCACCTCCTCAGGGTTCACCGGGGAGCTGTTTTTT.